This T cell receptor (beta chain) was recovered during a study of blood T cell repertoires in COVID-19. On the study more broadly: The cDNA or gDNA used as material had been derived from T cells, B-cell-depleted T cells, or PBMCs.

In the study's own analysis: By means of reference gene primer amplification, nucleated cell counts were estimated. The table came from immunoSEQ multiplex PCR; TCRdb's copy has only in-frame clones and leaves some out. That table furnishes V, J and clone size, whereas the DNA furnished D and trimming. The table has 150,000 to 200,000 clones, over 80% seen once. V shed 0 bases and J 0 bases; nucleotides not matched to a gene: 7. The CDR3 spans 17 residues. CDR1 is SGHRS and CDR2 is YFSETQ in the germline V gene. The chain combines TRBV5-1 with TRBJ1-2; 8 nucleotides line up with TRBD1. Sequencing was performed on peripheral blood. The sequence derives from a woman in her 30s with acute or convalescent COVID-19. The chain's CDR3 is CASSLVGQGAANYGYTF. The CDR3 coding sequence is TGCGCCAGCAGCTTGGTTGGTCAGGGGGCAGCTAACTATGGCTACACCTTC.